These 16 T cell receptor beta chains came from one sample sequenced in a study of T cell responses to AZD1222 COVID-19 vaccine. Only in-frame clones appear in the TCRdb table, and some are missing; sequencing was by immunoSEQ multiplex PCR. The sample holds about 140,000 clones, over 85% seen once. The specimen was peripheral blood, collected on day 0 of AZD1222 vaccination. The receptors were sampled from an adult in good health.

The chain links TRBV5-1 to TRBJ1-1; TRBD1 agrees at 12 bases. This CDR3 contains 17 residues. The V gene's germline CDR1 is SGHRS and CDR2 YFSETQ. The trim removed 4 bases at V and 9 bases at J, leaving 16 bases unmatched. CDR3 nucleotides: TGCGCCAGCAGCCCTTCCATGGGGGACAGGGGGCGCTTTCAAGCTTTCTTT. It codes for CASSPSMGDRGRFQAFF.

Concerning this clone itself: Compared with germline, one end of the junction differs, possibly owing to a read error. Other DNA sequences in the same sample also yield this CDR3. The V call is TRBV6-1, the J call TRBJ1-2, with 9 nucleotides matching TRBD1. Germline V lookup: CDR1 MNHNS, CDR2 SASEGT. The CDR3 covers 15 residues. The DNA for the CDR3 is TGTGCCAGTAGTGAAGCCGGACAGGGGTACTATGGCTACACCTTC. This sequence encodes CASSEAGQGYYGYTF.

This rearrangement joins TRBV2 to TRBJ2-1, with TRBD2 matching 7 bases. Germline V lookup: CDR1 SNHLY, CDR2 FYNNEI. Unmatched junction bases numbered 7, after V lost 8 bases and J lost 6 bases. This CDR3 region has 13 residues. CDR3 sequence reads: CASQAGEGNEQFF. The CDR3, as DNA: TGTGCCAGCCAGGCGGGAGAAGGCAATGAGCAGTTCTTC.

The chain carries TRBV28 and TRBJ2-7; maybe TRBD2 (5 bases). There are 15 residues in the CDR3. V was trimmed by 2 bases and J by 4 bases, leaving 15 bases between them. Germline V CDR1 and CDR2: MDHEN, SYDVKM. CDR3 coding DNA: TGTGCCAGCAGTTTAGTCGGGGATCCCAAATACGAGCAGTACTTC. It translates to CASSLVGDPKYEQYF.

The chain has TRBV27 and TRBJ2-3; D gene uncertain. Germline CDR1 reads MNHEY; CDR2 reads SMNVEV (reference sequence). The CDR3 covers 11 residues. Trimming took off 7 bases at V and 6 bases at J, with 8 bases between the two ends. CDR3 amino acids: CASIWFDTQYF. CDR3 bases: TGTGCCAGCATATGGTTCGATACGCAGTATTTT.

This clone was observed a single time. This chain connects TRBV2 to TRBJ2-3; 9 bases are shared with TRBD1. V trimming: 8 bases; J trimming: 6 bases; junction bases outside the gene matches: 6. The CDR3 is 13 amino acids. Germline CDR1 is SNHLY and CDR2 is FYNNEI. The DNA of the CDR3 is TGTGCCAGCTCCGGGACAGGGTGGGATACGCAGTATTTT. Protein sequence: CASSGTGWDTQYF.

The chain links TRBV18 to TRBJ2-3; TRBD2 might be the D (6 bases). CDR1 KGHSH and CDR2 LQKENI come from the germline V gene. Trimming shortened V by 1 base and J by 3 bases, and 8 bases separated the two germline ends. The CDR3 runs to 14 residues. The CDR3 sequence: CASSPRAGTDTQYF. For the CDR3, the DNA is TGTGCCAGCTCACCACGGGCGGGAACAGATACGCAGTATTTT.

The V gene is TRBV2, the J gene TRBJ2-3, with TRBD2 matching over 9 bases. The CDR3 has 19 amino acids. Germline trimming cut 4 bases from V and 0 bases from J; bases unmatched to any gene: 14. The germline gives CDR1 SNHLY, CDR2 FYNNEI. Written as DNA, the CDR3 is TGTGCCAGCAGTGTCGAGGTCAGCGGGGGGTATACTAGCACAGATACGCAGTATTTT. Its protein product is CASSVEVSGGYTSTDTQYF.

This chain joins TRBV7-9 and TRBJ2-5, with 9 nucleotides matching TRBD2. Trimming at V came to 5 bases and at J to 5 bases, leaving 9 bases not matched to a gene. Germline V lookup: CDR1 SEHNR, CDR2 FQNEAQ (reference sequence). The CDR3 contains 15 residues. In DNA form, the CDR3 reads TGTGCCAGCAGCGAGCGGGCAGCGGGAGGCGAGACCCAGTACTTC. The encoded protein is CASSERAAGGETQYF.

This rearrangement joins TRBV21-1 to TRBJ1-4. TRBV21-1 is a documented pseudogene. The CDR3 runs to 16 residues. Here the CDR3 DNA reads TGTGCCAGCAGCCGTGAAGGGAGGGGAACTAATGAAAAACTGTTTTTT. Translation gives CASSREGRGTNEKLFF.

The chain has TRBV14 and TRBJ1-2; D is unclear. The length of the CDR3 is 13 residues. The germline V gene has CDR1 SGHDN and CDR2 FVKESK. Trimming took 3 bases from V and 1 from J, leaving 6 bases between them. The CDR3 bases are TGTGCCAGCAGCCAGGGGTTTAACTATGGCTACACCTTC. This codes for CASSQGFNYGYTF.

The gene calls are TRBV18 and TRBJ1-6, with D unclear. The CDR3 has 12 residues. Trimming took off 6 bases at V and 5 bases at J, with 5 bases between the two ends. Germline CDR1 and CDR2: KGHSH and LQKENI. The CDR3 DNA sequence: TGTGCCAGCTCGTCTGATAATTCACCCCTCCACTTT. Its protein is CASSSDNSPLHF.

The chain is built from TRBV5-1 and TRBJ1-3, with D tentatively TRBD1 (6 bases). Trimming cost V 3 bases and J 0 bases, with 10 bases left between them. CDR3 length equals 15 residues. Looked up from germline, CDR1 is SGHRS and CDR2 is YFSETQ. The CDR3 region is CASSSTGDSGNTIYF. The CDR3 nucleotides are TGCGCCAGCAGCTCGACAGGAGACTCTGGAAACACCATATATTTT.

This clone appeared a single time. This chain joins TRBV6-5 and TRBJ2-5; possible D gene TRBD2, 6 bases. The CDR3 has 16 amino acids. Trimming cost V 0 bases and J 5 bases, with 16 bases left between them. The V gene's germline CDR1 is MNHEY and CDR2 SVGAGI. CDR3 sequence (DNA): TGTGCCAGCAGTTACTCGGGCAGGGCTCGGGAGGAGACCCAGTACTTC. Protein product: CASSYSGRAREETQYF.

V is TRBV3-1 (or the pseudogene TRBV3-2) and J is TRBJ1-1; TRBD1 might be the D (5 bases). This CDR3 is 12 amino acids long. Germline assignment: CDR1 LGHDT and CDR2 YNNKEL (reference sequence). V gave up 4 bases and J gave up 7 bases, with 10 bases separating them. The CDR3 bases are TGTGCCAGCAGCCCTAATGGGGGTGAAGCTTTCTTT. Amino acid sequence: CASSPNGGEAFF.

This rearrangement joins TRBV10-1 to TRBJ1-1; D perhaps matches TRBD1 (6 bases). The CDR3 runs 17 residues. The V and J ends lost 7 bases and 2 bases respectively, with 23 bases between them. The germline CDR1 and CDR2 sequences are WNHNN and SYGVQD (reference sequence). For the CDR3, the DNA is TGCGCCAGCACCAAGGGGAGCGGACAGACTAATAACACTGAAGCTTTCTTT. Its translation: CASTKGSGQTNNTEAFF.